Sequencing of this T cell receptor beta chain was carried out in a study of cytomegalovirus exposure and HLA in healthy donors. CDR1 is SGHDN and CDR2 is FVKESK in the germline V gene. J lost 0 bases, V lost 2 bases, and 5 bases had no gene match. This CDR3 comprises 16 residues. It was with 60 Vbeta and 13 Jbeta primers that the PCR ran. Some clones are missing from TCRdb's copy, which holds only in-frame ones; the method was immunoSEQ multiplex PCR. The repertoire holds 150,000 to 200,000 clones, approximately 80% seen once, with approximately 2.4% in the top ten. The chain has TRBV14 and TRBJ2-3; 7 bases are shared with TRBD2. The TCR was taken from a male donor in good health and CMV-seronegative. The specimen was PBMCs. The CDR3 loop is CASSQRGGASTDTQYF. The CDR3 DNA sequence: TGTGCCAGCAGCCAAAGGGGAGGGGCGAGCACAGATACGCAGTATTTT.